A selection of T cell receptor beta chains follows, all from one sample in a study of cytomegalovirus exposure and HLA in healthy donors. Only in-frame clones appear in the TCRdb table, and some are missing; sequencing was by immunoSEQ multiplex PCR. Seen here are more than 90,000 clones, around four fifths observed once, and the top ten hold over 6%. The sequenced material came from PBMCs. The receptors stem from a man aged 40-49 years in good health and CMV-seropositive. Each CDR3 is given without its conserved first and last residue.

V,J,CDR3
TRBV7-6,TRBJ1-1,ASRGMNTEAF
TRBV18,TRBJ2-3,ASSPPTSTDTQY
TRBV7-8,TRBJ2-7,ASSPRDNSYEQY
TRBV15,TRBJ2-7,ATSRRTGGTYEQY
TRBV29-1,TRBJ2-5,SVDVGAIETQY
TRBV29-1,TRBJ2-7,SVEGGLAGGPYEQY
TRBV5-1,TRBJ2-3,ASGTSGTDTQY
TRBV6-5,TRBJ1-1,ASSYSQGHEAF
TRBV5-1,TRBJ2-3,ASSLETSGGTDTQY
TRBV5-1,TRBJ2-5,ASSTLNRAQETQY
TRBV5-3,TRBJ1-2,ARTFTQGPPHYGYT
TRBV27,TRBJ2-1,ASRGGTSGGNEQF
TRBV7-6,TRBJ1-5,ASSPPGSYSNQPQH